This entry is about one T cell receptor (beta chain). The data are from a study of CD8 T cells in Susac syndrome. Germline V CDR1 and CDR2: SGHAT, FQNNGV. V dropped 5 bases and J dropped 6; count of bases not matched to a gene: 8. This CDR3 comprises 14 residues. An input of roughly 0.5 to 1 ug of RNA was subjected to reverse transcription using random hexamers. TCRdb used MiXCR to reprocess the immunoSEQ multiplex PCR reads, holding one entry per CDR3 protein. The profile shows about 180,000 distinct CDR3 sequences, 95% of them singletons. TEMRA cells were FACS-enriched, while CD8+ and CD4+ T cells were negatively isolated.

V is TRBV11-2 and J is TRBJ2-7, with TRBD1 matching over 9 bases. Sequencing used CD8+ T cells from PBMCs. The receptor's source is a human donor with multiple sclerosis. The CDR3 loop reads CASSQYRGHSEQYF. The CDR3 region has the DNA TGTGCCAGCAGCCAATACAGGGGGCACAGCGAGCAGTACTTC.